One sample yielded the 27 T cell receptor beta chains listed below, sequenced in a study of technical replicates of blood from a handful of donors. The data were produced by immunoSEQ multiplex PCR, yet TCRdb's version contains in-frame clones alone and is incomplete. The table lists about 82,000 clones, roughly 94% of them singletons, with approximately 0.42% in the top ten. Material: T cells isolated from PBMCs. The origin of the receptors is a human donor in good health.

The chain links TRBV28 to TRBJ1-1; 10 nucleotides align to TRBD1. V lost 2 bases to trimming and J lost 5 bases; unmatched junction nucleotides: 5. The germline V gene encodes CDR1 MDHEN and CDR2 SYDVKM. The CDR3 totals 15 residues. CDR3 residues: CASSLRQGARTEAFF. The CDR3 DNA follows: TGTGCCAGCAGTTTACGACAGGGGGCTAGGACTGAAGCTTTCTTT.

V is TRBV10-3 and J is TRBJ2-2; 7 nucleotides match TRBD2. V trimming: 0 bases; J trimming: 4 bases; junction bases outside the gene matches: 8. CDR1 and CDR2 from the germline V gene are ENHRY and SYGVKD. The CDR3 has 17 residues. The CDR3, as DNA: TGTGCCATCAGTGAGTCGTCCCGGGGACTACTCACCGGGGAGCTGTTTTTT. Protein: CAISESSRGLLTGELFF.

V gene TRBV6-1 combines with J gene TRBJ1-5; 10 nucleotides match TRBD1. Trimming took 4 bases from V and 2 from J; bases not matched to a gene: 8. The CDR3 totals 17 residues. CDR1 is MNHNS, CDR2 SASEGT, per germline. In DNA, the CDR3 is TGTGCCAGCAGTGCCTTTGGGACAGGGGTAGGCAATCAGCCCCAGCATTTT. It encodes CASSAFGTGVGNQPQHF.

The gene calls are TRBV27 and TRBJ2-7; 9 bases align to TRBD1. This CDR3 has 16 residues. Germline CDR1 is MNHEY and CDR2 is SMNVEV (reference sequence). V shed 4 bases and J 3 bases; nucleotides not matched to a gene: 10. The CDR3 reads CASSSYATGGDYEQYF. CDR3 nucleotide sequence: TGTGCCAGCAGTTCTTACGCCACAGGGGGCGACTACGAGCAGTACTTC.

The CDR3 loop is CASSDTGTNEKLFF. CDR3 sequence (DNA): TGTGCCAGCAGCGATACAGGGACTAATGAAAAACTGTTTTTT. The rearrangement joins TRBV6-1 to TRBJ1-4, with a tentative D call TRBD1 (6 bases). Germline CDR1 and CDR2: MNHNS and SASEGT. Deletions cut 6 bases from V and 2 bases from J, with 10 bases between. There are 14 residues in the CDR3.

The chain's CDR3 is CSVEKGQGLGETQYF. CDR3 nucleotides: TGCAGCGTTGAAAAGGGACAGGGGCTTGGGGAGACCCAGTACTTC. The V gene is TRBV29-1, the J gene TRBJ2-5; TRBD1 aligns across 10 bases. The junction had 8 bases not matched to a gene; V was cut back by 2 bases and J by 5 bases. CDR1 SQVTM and CDR2 ANQGSEA come from the germline V gene. This CDR3 is built from 15 residues.

This clone was seen once. The chain has TRBV7-9 and TRBJ1-2, with 10 bases lining up with TRBD1. The CDR3 contains 16 residues. Germline loops: CDR1 SEHNR, CDR2 FQNEAQ (reference sequence). J gave up 2 bases and V 1 base, and 4 bases lay outside the gene matches. The CDR3 region is CASSLGTGGRNYGYTF. The CDR3 nucleotides are TGTGCCAGCAGCTTAGGGACAGGGGGTAGGAACTATGGCTACACCTTC.

Of note for this clone: At one of its ends the junction is not consistent with the germline gene, which may arise from a read error. The chain employs TRBV29-1 and TRBJ2-4, with D perhaps TRBD1 (6 bases). Germline CDR1 and CDR2: SQVTM and ANQGSEA. The CDR3 totals 11 residues. CDR3 DNA: TGCAGCGTTGAGATGGCCGGACAGCTTATCTTC. It translates to CSVEMAGQLIF.

The V gene is TRBV5-6, the J gene TRBJ2-1; D gene ambiguous. Trimming shortened V by 0 bases and J by 0 bases, and 7 bases separated the two germline ends. This CDR3 has 15 amino acids. Germline values: CDR1 SGHDT, CDR2 YYEEEE. The CDR3, as DNA: TGTGCCAGCAGCTTGGATCTAGGCTCCTACAATGAGCAGTTCTTC. It yields the protein CASSLDLGSYNEQFF.

The V gene is TRBV25-1, the J gene TRBJ1-1; 8 bases agree with TRBD1. The CDR3 runs to 13 residues. Trimming at V came to 6 bases and at J to 3 bases, leaving 3 bases not matched to a gene. Per germline, CDR1 MGHDK and CDR2 SYGVNS. CDR3 nucleotide sequence: TGTGCCAGCAGGGACAGGGTAGACACTGAAGCTTTCTTT. Translation: CASRDRVDTEAFF.

This chain links TRBV4-1 with TRBJ2-2; D is possibly TRBD2 (5 bases). The V gene lost 4 bases and the J gene lost 4 bases, with 13 bases spanning the gap. The germline gives CDR1 MGHRA, CDR2 YSYEKL. This CDR3 is 15 amino acids long. The CDR3 region is CASSPEGWGTGELFF. CDR3 nucleotide sequence: TGCGCCAGCAGCCCCGAGGGTTGGGGCACCGGGGAGCTGTTTTTT.

This clone appeared a single time. The chain couples TRBV4-1 to TRBJ1-4, with D perhaps matching TRBD1 (5 bases). Germline V CDR1 and CDR2: MGHRA, YSYEKL. Trimming took 0 bases from V and 3 from J, leaving 11 bases between them. The CDR3 length is 16 residues. CDR3 nucleotide sequence: TGCGCCAGCAGCCAAGATGGAGCAGGGTCTAATGAAAAACTGTTTTTT. It yields the protein CASSQDGAGSNEKLFF.

The chain joins TRBV7-2 to TRBJ2-2, with a possible D match to TRBD1 (6 bases). CDR3 size: 16 residues. The germline V gene has CDR1 SGHTA and CDR2 FQGNSA. Trimming removed 3 bases at V and 3 bases at J, with 14 bases between. Written as DNA, the CDR3 is TGTGCCAGCAGCTTGGACAGACCAAGGGACACCGGGGAGCTGTTTTTT. It codes for CASSLDRPRDTGELFF.

The count of this clone is one. The chain employs TRBV7-2 and TRBJ2-2; 11 bases agree with TRBD2. Per germline, CDR1 SGHTA and CDR2 FQGNSA. The V segment lost 0 bases and the J segment 1 base; nucleotides outside the gene matches: 10. The CDR3 totals 20 residues. The DNA for the CDR3 is TGTGCCAGCAGCTTAGCGGGAGCCAAACTAGCGGGAGTGAACACCGGGGAGCTGTTTTTT. This translates into CASSLAGAKLAGVNTGELFF.

This clone appeared a single time. This chain uses TRBV19 with TRBJ1-3; 7 bases align to TRBD1. The CDR3 is made up of 14 amino acids. With V trimmed by 3 bases and J by 1 base, 0 bases remained unmatched. Germline lookup yields CDR1 LNHDA and CDR2 SQIVND (reference sequence). CDR3 nucleotides: TGTGCCAGTAGTATGGACAGGTCTGGAAACACCATATATTTT. Its translation is CASSMDRSGNTIYF.

The chain uses TRBV6-6 and TRBJ1-1, with TRBD1 matching 9 bases. Germline loops: CDR1 MNHNY, CDR2 SVGAGI (reference sequence). The CDR3 runs 15 residues. The junction had 2 bases not matched to a gene; V was cut back by 2 bases and J by 1 base. The CDR3 region is CASSYVQGANTEAFF. CDR3 bases: TGTGCCAGCAGTTACGTACAGGGGGCGAACACTGAAGCTTTCTTT.

V usage is TRBV7-3 and J usage is TRBJ2-5; the D gene is possibly TRBD1 (5 bases). Germline V gives CDR1 SGHTA, CDR2 FQGTGA. V was pared by 0 bases and J by 4 bases, with 12 bases between. The CDR3 runs 15 residues. In DNA form, the CDR3 reads TGTGCCAGCAGCTTAACAGGGGCCTGGGGAGAGACCCAGTACTTC. This translates into CASSLTGAWGETQYF.

This chain joins TRBV6-4 and TRBJ2-2; TRBD2 matches 10 bases. After removal of 5 bases from V and 6 bases from J, the junction contained 6 bases not matched to a gene. The CDR3 runs to 15 residues. Germline assignment: CDR1 MRHNA and CDR2 SNTAGT. As DNA, the CDR3 is TGTGCCAGCAGTCGAGAGCGGGAGGGATCCGGGGAGCTGTTTTTT. This gives the protein CASSREREGSGELFF.

J is TRBJ2-7 and V is TRBV28; a weak D match, TRBD2 (5 bases). This CDR3 contains 12 residues. Germline V CDR1 and CDR2: MDHEN, SYDVKM. Trimming stripped 3 bases from V and 6 bases from J, with 9 bases between. The CDR3: CASSFTSPEQYF. The DNA for the CDR3 is TGTGCCAGCAGTTTCACTAGTCCCGAGCAGTACTTC.

V is TRBV7-9 and J is TRBJ2-7, with 9 nucleotides matching TRBD2. CDR3 size: 16 residues. The V gene's germline CDR1 is SEHNR and CDR2 FQNEAQ (reference sequence). J lost 3 bases, V lost 4 bases, and 10 bases had no gene match. This chain's CDR3 is CASSSKREDLYYEQYF. The CDR3 DNA follows: TGTGCCAGCAGCTCGAAGCGGGAGGACCTATACTACGAGCAGTACTTC. The full variable domain, its missing parts supplied by reference TRBV7-9 and TRBJ2-7, is DTGVSQNPRHKITKRGQNVTFRCDPISEHNRLYWYRQTLGQGPEFLTYFQNEAQLEKSRLLSDRFSAERPKGSFSTLEIQRTEQGDSAMYLCASSSKREDLYYEQYFGPGTRLTVT.

The V and J genes are TRBV30 and TRBJ2-2; 7 bases map to TRBD1. This CDR3 has 13 residues. Trimming removed 0 bases from V and 6 bases from J; junction bases left unmatched: 1. CDR1 and CDR2 from the germline V gene are GTSNPN and SVGIG (reference sequence). This CDR3 is CAWSVQGAGELFF. In nucleotides, the CDR3 is TGTGCCTGGAGTGTCCAGGGGGCCGGGGAGCTGTTTTTT. Based on the CDR3 plus reference TRBV30 and TRBJ2-2, the full variable domain is SQTIHQWPATLVQPVGSPLSLECTVEGTSNPNLYWYRQAAGRGLQLLFYSVGIGQISSEVPQNLSASRPQDRQFILSSKKLLLSDSGFYLCAWSVQGAGELFFGEGSRLTVL.

V and J are TRBV27 and TRBJ1-1; D unresolved. CDR3 length equals 17 residues. V lost 6 bases to trimming and J lost 3 bases, with 23 bases between them. Looked up from germline, CDR1 is MNHEY and CDR2 is SMNVEV (reference sequence). CDR3 sequence (DNA): TGTGCCAGCAGGAATGTAGTAGCGTGGGTTAGTGACACTGAAGCTTTCTTT. This sequence encodes CASRNVVAWVSDTEAFF.

The chain couples TRBV7-9 to TRBJ1-3; TRBD1 is a possible D gene (5 bases). The V end was cut by 1 base, the J end by 1 base, with 8 bases between. The CDR3 runs 15 residues. Germline loops: CDR1 SEHNR, CDR2 FQNEAQ (reference sequence). The CDR3 sequence is CASSLEGLSGNTIYF. The CDR3 DNA reads TGTGCCAGCAGCTTAGAGGGGCTTTCTGGAAACACCATATATTTT.

This sequence joins TRBV27 and TRBJ2-7; 8 nucleotides agree with TRBD1. The V gene end was trimmed by 8 bases and the J gene end by 3 bases; junction bases not matched to a gene: 9. The CDR3 extends over 14 amino acids. Germline CDR1 reads MNHEY; CDR2 reads SMNVEV (reference sequence). CDR3: CASGVGQGLYEQYF. CDR3 sequence (DNA): TGTGCCAGCGGAGTTGGACAGGGTCTCTACGAGCAGTACTTC.

This clone was observed once. The chain joins TRBV5-1 to TRBJ2-2, with 15 bases that match TRBD2. CDR1 and CDR2 (germline): SGHRS, YFSETQ. J was trimmed by 5 bases and V by 4 bases; bases with no gene match: 6. The CDR3 totals 17 residues. Here the CDR3 DNA reads TGCGCCAGCAGCGGGACTAGCGGGAGGTTGGTTACCGGGGAGCTGTTTTTT. Its protein is CASSGTSGRLVTGELFF. The whole variable domain, filled in from reference TRBV5-1 and TRBJ2-2, reads KAGVTQTPRYLIKTRGQQVTLSCSPISGHRSVSWYQQTPGQGLQFLFEYFSETQRNKGNFPGRFSGRQFSNSRSEMNVSTLELGDSALYLCASSGTSGRLVTGELFFGEGSRLTVL.

This chain links TRBV6-6 with TRBJ2-7; 11 bases agree with TRBD2. Germline CDR1 is MNHNY and CDR2 is SVGAGI (reference sequence). The length of the CDR3 is 14 residues. The V gene end was trimmed by 8 bases and the J gene end by 2 bases; junction bases not matched to a gene: 5. The DNA of the CDR3 is TGTGCCAGCGGATATAGCGGGGGGGCCTACGAGCAGTACTTC. Translated: CASGYSGGAYEQYF.

In its sample, this clone was seen a few times. The V call is TRBV21-1, the J call TRBJ2-1; the D call in the table, TRBD1, was not verified against the DNA. TRBV21-1 is deemed a pseudogene. CDR3 length: 15 residues. As DNA, the CDR3 is TGTGCCAGCAGCGCGGGGACCGACAGGGGGAATGAGCAGTTCTTC. It codes for CASSAGTDRGNEQFF.